This T cell receptor beta chain was sequenced in a study of cytomegalovirus exposure and HLA in healthy donors. PCR used 60 Vbeta primers and 13 Jbeta primers. Clones were read by immunoSEQ multiplex PCR, and TCRdb kept only the in-frame ones, dropping some. Found here are 90,000 to 100,000 clones, roughly 70% of them singletons; the top ten hold 2.5% to 3%. This CDR3 spans 14 amino acids. Losses at the gene ends were 2 bases for V and 3 bases for J; bases not matched to a gene: 3. Germline values: CDR1 MDHEN, CDR2 SYDVKM. The sample comprised PBMCs. This sequence joins TRBV28 and TRBJ1-1; 7 bases line up with TRBD1. The origin of this receptor is a man between 45 and 60 years old in good health and CMV-seronegative. This CDR3 reads CASSLVGGHTEAFF. The CDR3 nucleotides read TGTGCCAGCAGTTTAGTAGGGGGCCACACTGAAGCTTTCTTT.